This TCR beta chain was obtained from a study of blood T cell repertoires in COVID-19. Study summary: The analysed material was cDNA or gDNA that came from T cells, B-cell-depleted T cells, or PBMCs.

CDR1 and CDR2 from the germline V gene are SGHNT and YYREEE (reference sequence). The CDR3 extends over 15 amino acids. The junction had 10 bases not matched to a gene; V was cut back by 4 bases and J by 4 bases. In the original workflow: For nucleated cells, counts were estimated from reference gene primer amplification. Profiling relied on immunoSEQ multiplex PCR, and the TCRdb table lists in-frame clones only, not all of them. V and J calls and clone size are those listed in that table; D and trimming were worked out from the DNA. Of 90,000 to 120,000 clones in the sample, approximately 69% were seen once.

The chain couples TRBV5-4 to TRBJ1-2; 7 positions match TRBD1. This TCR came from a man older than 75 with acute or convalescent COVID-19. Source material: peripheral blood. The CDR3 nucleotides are TGTGCCAGCAGCACTGCCCCGGGACAGATCTATGGCTACACCTTC. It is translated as CASSTAPGQIYGYTF.